This T cell receptor beta chain emerged from a study of cytomegalovirus exposure and HLA in healthy donors. As to this clone: No antigen is known for it.

Study-wide results and caveats: The availability of immune exposure information extended only to CMV serostatus. The listing of roughly 160 TCR beta chains classed them as cytomegalovirus-associated. Trimming of TCR beta V- and J-genes showed a link, identified in a later analysis, to a missense DCLRE1C variant.

PCR employed 60 Vbeta and 13 Jbeta primers. Sequencing was performed with immunoSEQ multiplex PCR; in TCRdb, only in-frame clones are kept and a portion is missing. The sample lists about 150,000 clones; 65% to 85% were seen once. The length of the CDR3 is 14 residues. Trimming cost V 0 bases and J 4 bases, with 7 bases left between them. The germline CDR1 and CDR2 sequences are MNHNY and SVGAGI (reference sequence). This TCR was recovered from a male donor in good health and CMV-seronegative. This rearrangement joins TRBV6-6 to TRBJ2-1; D is unclear. Sequenced sample: PBMCs. The CDR3 loop is CASSYSSTYNEQFF. Here the CDR3 DNA reads TGTGCCAGCAGTTACTCTTCCACTTACAATGAGCAGTTCTTC.